These T cell receptor beta chains were read from a single sample in a study of blood T cell repertoires in COVID-19. Using immunoSEQ multiplex PCR, the repertoire was profiled, and TCRdb retains in-frame clones only, with some absent. The table records some 200,000 clones, 75% to 85% of them present only once. Source material: PBMCs or T cells enriched from blood (not recorded which). The origin of the receptors is a middle-aged man who had recovered from COVID-19. Both conserved end residues are part of each CDR3. Each record gives: V gene, clone size, D gene, CDR3 length, J gene, CDR3 DNA, CDR3 protein. D genes are given only for firm matches. A clone size is listed for some rows: how often the clone was seen (once, few, many), or a class if it is expanded.

>TRBV11-2|few|.|15|TRBJ1-1
TGTGCCAGCAGCTTAGACCCGCGCAGGGTCCCTGAAGCTTTCTTT
CASSLDPRRVPEAFF
>TRBV11-2|.|TRBD2|16|TRBJ2-5
TGTGCCAGCAGCACGGGACTAGTCGGGGACTGGGAGACCCAGTACTTC
CASSTGLVGDWETQYF
>TRBV28|.|.|15|TRBJ2-5
TGTGCCAGCAGTCTACTCGGGACAAGAGGGGAGACCCAGTACTTC
CASSLLGTRGETQYF
>TRBV27|few|.|13|TRBJ1-5
TGTGCCAGCAGTTTAGCAGGGCAGCAGCCCCAGCATTTT
CASSLAGQQPQHF
>TRBV5-1|.|.|15|TRBJ2-1
TGCGCCAGCAGCTTGGACGGGATTGCCTACAATGAGCAGTTCTTC
CASSLDGIAYNEQFF
>TRBV6-5|.|TRBD2|14|TRBJ2-7
TGTGCCAGCAAGCCCGGACTAGCGGGAGACGAGCAGTACTTC
CASKPGLAGDEQYF
>TRBV4-1|.|.|17|TRBJ1-5
TGCGCCAGCAGCCAAGAAGCAGGGGCCCCCGCCAATCAGCCCCAGCATTTT
CASSQEAGAPANQPQHF
>TRBV4-3|.|.|17|TRBJ1-3
TGCGCCAGCAGCCAGGGACTTGGAACCAGCTCTGGAAACACCATATATTTT
CASSQGLGTSSGNTIYF
>TRBV28|.|TRBD2|15|TRBJ2-5
TGTGCCAGCAGCCCACCGGGGAGGGCCAGGGAGACCCAGTACTTC
CASSPPGRARETQYF
>TRBV27|few|TRBD2|14|TRBJ2-1
TGTGCCAGCAGTATCGCGGCTAGCGGCAATGAGCAGTTCTTC
CASSIAASGNEQFF
>TRBV5-8|.|.|16|TRBJ2-3
TGTGCCAGCAGCTTCGGGACACTTACTAGCACAGATACGCAGTATTTT
CASSFGTLTSTDTQYF
>TRBV10-1|once|.|15|TRBJ2-1
TGCGCCAGCAGTGAGAAGAGCGGGCCCTACAATGAGCAGTTCTTC
CASSEKSGPYNEQFF
>TRBV5-3|once|.|13|TRBJ1-2
TGTGCCAGAAGCTTCTCCAGGGCGGATGGCTACACCTTC
CARSFSRADGYTF
>TRBV6-5|.|.|11|TRBJ1-2
TGTGCCAGCGATCGGTGGTATGGCTACACCTTC
CASDRWYGYTF
>TRBV2|.|TRBD2|15|TRBJ2-1
TGTGCCAGCAGTTCACTAGCGGGAGTTTACAATGAGCAGTTCTTC
CASSSLAGVYNEQFF
>TRBV28|.|.|16|TRBJ2-6
TGTGCCAGCACACAGGGACCTATCTCTGGGGCCAACGTCCTGACTTTC
CASTQGPISGANVLTF
>TRBV7-9|.|TRBD1|15|TRBJ1-2
TGTGCCAGCAGCTGGACCACTGGGACAGCCTATGGCTACACCTTC
CASSWTTGTAYGYTF
>TRBV7-2|.|TRBD2|17|TRBJ2-2
TGTGCCAGCAGCTTAGTAGCAGGCGGGAGAATGGCCGGGGAGCTGTTTTTT
CASSLVAGGRMAGELFF
>TRBV28|.|.|15|TRBJ2-2
TGTGCCAGCCGAAAAATCCTGACAAACACCGGGGAGCTGTTTTTT
CASRKILTNTGELFF
>TRBV7-2|.|TRBD2|13|TRBJ2-1
TGTGCCGGGGGACTAGCGGGAGGCAATGAGCAGTTCTTC
CAGGLAGGNEQFF
>TRBV27|.|TRBD1|16|TRBJ1-1
TGTGCCAGCAGTCCCATTCCAGGGGGGCCGAACACTGAAGCTTTCTTT
CASSPIPGGPNTEAFF
>TRBV10-1|.|.|15|TRBJ2-5
TGCGCCAGCAGTGAGTCGCACGCGGGCCAAGAGACCCAGTACTTC
CASSESHAGQETQYF
>TRBV6-5|.|.|13|TRBJ1-2
TGTGCCACTCGCCGGGGTGCTGCCTATGGCTACACCTTC
CATRRGAAYGYTF
>TRBV28|.|.|13|TRBJ1-2
TGTGCCAGCAGTTTACCCAGGGGCTATGGCTACACCTTC
CASSLPRGYGYTF
>TRBV27|few|TRBD2|18|TRBJ2-5
TGTGCCAGCAGTTTGCGGGCCGGACTAGCGGGAGATATAGAGACCCAGTACTTC
CASSLRAGLAGDIETQYF
>TRBV27|.|TRBD1|16|TRBJ2-1
TGTGCCAGCAGTTTAACCGGGACAGGGGCCTACAATGAGCAGTTCTTC
CASSLTGTGAYNEQFF
>TRBV7-9|.|.|15|TRBJ1-3
TGTGCCAGCAGCCCTAGTGGTTTCTCTGGAAACACCATATATTTT
CASSPSGFSGNTIYF
>TRBV5-5|.|.|13|TRBJ2-7
TGTGCCAGCAGCCCGATTTCAGGTGACATAAAAGACTTC
CASSPISGDIKDF
>TRBV6-6|few|.|17|TRBJ2-5
TGTGCCAGCAGTCCCACTTCTAGCGTTCCTGGCCAAGAGACCCAGTACTTC
CASSPTSSVPGQETQYF
>TRBV2|.|.|14|TRBJ1-2
TGTGCCAGCAGTGATAAGACAGCTAACTATGGCTACACCTTC
CASSDKTANYGYTF
>TRBV6-5|few|.|14|TRBJ1-4
TGTGCCAGCAGACCAGGCAGCCCTAATGAAAAACTGTTTTTT
CASRPGSPNEKLFF
>TRBV12-3/TRBV12-4|.|.|13|TRBJ1-1
TGTGCCAGCAGTTTTGGGGGCTGGACTGAAGCTTTCTTT
CASSFGGWTEAFF
>TRBV15|few|TRBD2|16|TRBJ2-1
TGTGCCACCAGCAGAGTAGCGGGAGTCATCGGAAATGAGCAGTTCTTC
CATSRVAGVIGNEQFF
>TRBV9|.|.|14|TRBJ2-3
TGTGCCAGCAGCGTAGTCGGGGAACCATATACGCAGTATTTT
CASSVVGEPYTQYF
>TRBV5-1|.|TRBD1|15|TRBJ2-5
TGCGCCAGCAGCTTAGGACAGGGCAATCAAGAGACCCAGTACTTC
CASSLGQGNQETQYF
>TRBV7-2|few|.|16|TRBJ1-2
TGTGCCAGCAGCTTAAACGCCTTCACAGGGATTAATGGCTACACCTTC
CASSLNAFTGINGYTF
>TRBV6-5|.|.|14|TRBJ2-7
TGTGCCAGCGGGTCTGGACAGCGCTCCTACGAGCAGTACTTC
CASGSGQRSYEQYF
>TRBV3-1/TRBV3-2|.|.|13|TRBJ1-1
TGTGCCAGCAGCCAAGGTATGAACACTGAAGCTTTCTTT
CASSQGMNTEAFF
>TRBV7-3|few|.|13|TRBJ1-2
TGTGCCAGCAGCTTTGGGGGGGACTATGGCTACACCTTC
CASSFGGDYGYTF
>TRBV30|.|TRBD2|15|TRBJ2-7
TGTGCCTGGAGTGTTGGGTTCGGGGGGGCCTACGAGCAGTACTTC
CAWSVGFGGAYEQYF
>TRBV6-5|.|TRBD1|14|TRBJ2-5
TGTGCCAGCAGTCGGACAGGGGAGAGGGAGACCCAGTACTTC
CASSRTGERETQYF
>TRBV7-9|many|TRBD1|15|TRBJ2-7
TGTGCCAGCAGCCTACAGGGGGCCACATCCTACGAGCAGTACTTC
CASSLQGATSYEQYF
>TRBV5-4|.|TRBD1|14|TRBJ1-2
TGTGCCAGCAGCTTGTTCCGGACAGGTGATGGCTACACCTTC
CASSLFRTGDGYTF
>TRBV25-1|.|.|12|TRBJ1-1
TGTGCCAGCAGTGAATATTCAGGGAAAGCTTTCTTT
CASSEYSGKAFF
>TRBV14|.|.|16|TRBJ2-3
TGTGCCAGCAGCCCATCAGGGAACCCTAGCACAGATACGCAGTATTTT
CASSPSGNPSTDTQYF
>TRBV15|.|.|15|TRBJ1-1
TGTGCCACCAGCACAGGACTGTCTGCAGGCACTGAAGCTTTCTTT
CATSTGLSAGTEAFF
>TRBV29-1|.|TRBD1|14|TRBJ1-2
TGCAGCGTTGAATCGGGACAGGGGTTGAATGGCTACACCTTC
CSVESGQGLNGYTF